The 30 T cell receptor beta chains given below trace back to one sample, sequenced in a study of radiotherapy plus CTLA-4 blockade in lung cancer. TCRdb's table, derived via immunoSEQ multiplex PCR, lists solely in-frame clones and lacks some. The profile covers 49,000 or so clones, with roughly 76% appearing a single time and under 9.5% taken by the ten largest. The input for sequencing was peripheral blood, taken from a patient treated with radiotherapy plus ipilimumab. The source is a human donor with non-small cell lung cancer who had stable disease on radiotherapy plus ipilimumab.

V gene TRBV5-1 combines with J gene TRBJ1-1; D perhaps matches TRBD1 (5 bases). This CDR3 is 15 amino acids long. V was clipped by 4 bases and J by 5 bases, with 18 bases between them. The germline V gene encodes CDR1 SGHRS and CDR2 YFSETQ. Written as DNA, the CDR3 is TGCGCCAGCAGCCGACTATCGAATCAGGGTACTGAAGCTTTCTTT. Protein: CASSRLSNQGTEAFF.

The chain recombines TRBV7-6 with TRBJ1-4; the match to TRBD1 covers 7 bases. The CDR3 runs 14 residues. Germline V gene sequence: CDR1 SGHVS, CDR2 FNYEAQ. V dropped 5 bases and J dropped 3; count of bases not matched to a gene: 3. CDR3 in DNA: TGTGCCAGCAGCACAGGACAGGCTAATGAAAAACTGTTTTTT. This encodes CASSTGQANEKLFF.

This clone was detected once. The V call is TRBV9, the J call TRBJ2-6; TRBD1 matches at 8 bases. V lost 0 bases, J lost 1 base, and 6 bases stayed unmatched. This CDR3 contains 18 residues. Germline V gene sequence: CDR1 SGDLS, CDR2 YYNGEE. CDR3 sequence reads: CASSVAAGGASGANVLTF. The CDR3 coding sequence is TGTGCCAGCAGCGTAGCGGCAGGGGGCGCTTCTGGGGCCAACGTCCTGACTTTC.

This sequence joins TRBV19 and TRBJ1-5; no firm D call. The CDR3 spans 14 residues. V was clipped by 0 bases and J by 9 bases, with 12 bases between them. Germline lookup yields CDR1 LNHDA and CDR2 SQIVND (reference sequence). The CDR3 region is CASSIDFRSGPQHF. The DNA for the CDR3 is TGTGCCAGTAGTATAGATTTCCGTTCGGGGCCCCAGCATTTT.

The V and J genes are TRBV2 and TRBJ2-1; 11 bases are a match to TRBD2. CDR1 is SNHLY and CDR2 is FYNNEI in the germline V gene. J was trimmed by 5 bases and V by 5 bases; bases with no gene match: 5. This CDR3 contains 15 residues. The CDR3 DNA follows: TGTGCCAGCAGTCTAACTAGCGGGGGCCACAATGAGCAGTTCTTC. It specifies CASSLTSGGHNEQFF.

The V gene is TRBV10-1, the J gene TRBJ2-5; D is uncertain. V lost 4 bases and J 3 bases, leaving 6 bases between the germline ends. The CDR3 consists of 12 residues. Germline V gene lookup returns CDR1 WNHNN and CDR2 SYGVQD (reference sequence). The CDR3 region is CASSGTEETQYF. The DNA of the CDR3 is TGCGCCAGCAGTGGGACGGAAGAGACCCAGTACTTC.

The rearrangement links TRBV19 to TRBJ2-1, with 9 bases matching TRBD1. The germline gives CDR1 LNHDA, CDR2 SQIVND (reference sequence). V shed 5 bases and J 3 bases; nucleotides not matched to a gene: 8. The CDR3 covers 16 residues. CDR3 bases: TGTGCCAGTAGTGTCTCACAGGGGGCGAGCTACAATGAGCAGTTCTTC. Translating gives CASSVSQGASYNEQFF.

The sample holds one count of this clone. The genes are TRBV5-1 and TRBJ1-2; D call uncertain. The CDR3 consists of 13 residues. Trimming pared 4 bases from V and 0 bases from J, leaving 7 bases between. The germline CDR1 and CDR2 sequences are SGHRS and YFSETQ. CDR3 protein: CASSREANYGYTF. As DNA, the CDR3 is TGCGCCAGCAGCCGGGAGGCTAACTATGGCTACACCTTC.

V and J are TRBV7-8 and TRBJ1-6; D gene ambiguous. V gave up 4 bases and J gave up 8 bases, with 12 bases separating them. The CDR3 is 14 residues long. Germline V gene lookup returns CDR1 SGHVS and CDR2 FQNEAQ. CDR3 in amino acids: CASSSPVQDSPLHF. The CDR3 DNA reads as TGTGCCAGCAGCTCCCCGGTCCAGGATTCACCCCTCCACTTT.

The gene calls are TRBV5-1 and TRBJ1-1, with D hard to call. Germline assignment: CDR1 SGHRS and CDR2 YFSETQ. This CDR3 has 15 amino acids. Trimming removed 3 bases at V and 3 bases at J, with 15 bases between. In DNA, the CDR3 is TGCGCCAGCAGCTCAGTACCGGGGTCATACACTGAAGCTTTCTTT. It encodes CASSSVPGSYTEAFF.

The chain combines TRBV19 with TRBJ1-2; D is unresolved. CDR1 is LNHDA, CDR2 SQIVND, per germline (reference sequence). This CDR3 comprises 13 residues. V was trimmed by 1 base and J by 6 bases, leaving 9 bases between them. Written as DNA, the CDR3 is TGTGCCAGTAGTATAGTCAACAGAGATGGCTACACCTTC. This gives the protein CASSIVNRDGYTF.

The chain is built from TRBV18 and TRBJ1-4, with D unresolved. This CDR3 is 15 amino acids long. Germline V CDR1 and CDR2: KGHSH, LQKENI. The V end was cut by 0 bases, the J end by 1 base, with 6 bases between. CDR3 sequence: CASSPPSVTNEKLFF. CDR3 nucleotide sequence: TGTGCCAGCTCACCACCGTCAGTAACTAATGAAAAACTGTTTTTT.

The CDR3 here is CASTAVRSYEQYV. The DNA for the CDR3 is TGCGCCAGCACCGCGGTCCGGTCCTACGAGCAGTACGTC. The chain has TRBV23-1 and TRBJ2-7, with D unresolved. TRBV23-1 is placed among ORFs of uncertain function. V lost 7 bases and J 1 base, leaving 11 bases between the germline ends. This CDR3 contains 13 residues.

The chain employs TRBV12-5 and TRBJ2-5; D gene unclear. CDR1 and CDR2 from the germline V gene are LGHNT and FRNRAP. The CDR3 spans 14 residues. V lost 5 bases, J lost 0 bases, and 10 bases lay in between. CDR3 bases: TGTGCTAGTGGTACCCGCCTCTACCAAGAGACCCAGTACTTC. It codes for CASGTRLYQETQYF.

The chain couples TRBV4-2 to TRBJ1-2; no firm D call. The V and J ends lost 0 bases and 5 bases respectively, with 13 bases between them. This CDR3 is built from 15 residues. CDR1 and CDR2 from the germline V gene are LGHNA and YNFKEQ. For the CDR3, the DNA is TGTGCCAGCAGCCAAGATTATCAGGTGGTTTATGGCTACACCTTC. Its translation: CASSQDYQVVYGYTF.

CDR3 sequence reads: CASPGPTNEKLFF. CDR3 sequence (DNA): TGTGCCAGCCCGGGCCCAACTAATGAAAAACTGTTTTTT. The chain couples TRBV7-9 to TRBJ1-4; D not resolved. The CDR3 contains 13 residues. Germline CDR1 reads SEHNR; CDR2 reads FQNEAQ (reference sequence). V was cut by 8 bases and J by 0 bases, with 7 bases left in between.

The rearrangement joins TRBV5-6 to TRBJ1-4, with D perhaps matching TRBD1 (5 bases). Trimming cost V 0 bases and J 0 bases, with 15 bases left between them. Germline CDR1 SGHDT, CDR2 YYEEEE. The CDR3 extends over 18 amino acids. CDR3 sequence (DNA): TGTGCCAGCAGCTTGGTGCCCATAACAGGCGCAACTAATGAAAAACTGTTTTTT. It encodes CASSLVPITGATNEKLFF. The whole variable domain, filled in from reference TRBV5-6 and TRBJ1-4, reads DAGVTQSPTHLIKTRGQQVTLRCSPKSGHDTVSWYQQALGQGPQFIFQYYEEEERQRGNFPDRFSGHQFPNYSSELNVNALLLGDSALYLCASSLVPITGATNEKLFFGSGTQLSVL.

The V gene is TRBV19, the J gene TRBJ2-1; 12 bases align to TRBD2. Trimming removed 5 bases from V and 9 bases from J; junction bases left unmatched: 20. The CDR3 spans 19 residues. Germline assignment: CDR1 LNHDA and CDR2 SQIVND (reference sequence). Written as DNA, the CDR3 is TGTGCCAGTAGTGCACGACTAGCGGGGGTAGGGTTGCGGGTCATTGAGCAGTTCTTC. Protein product: CASSARLAGVGLRVIEQFF.

The count of this clone is one. The genes are TRBV18 and TRBJ1-5, with a possible D match to TRBD1 (5 bases). Trimming left V 6 bases short and J 3 bases short, with 12 bases between. The germline V gene has CDR1 KGHSH and CDR2 LQKENI. This CDR3 region has 14 residues. The CDR3 sequence is CASSPGQFNQPQHF. DNA for the CDR3: TGTGCCAGCTCCCCGGGGCAGTTCAATCAGCCCCAGCATTTT.

This chain links TRBV12-5 with TRBJ2-3; 7 nucleotides line up with TRBD2. Germline V lookup: CDR1 LGHNT, CDR2 FRNRAP. V dropped 6 bases and J dropped 2; count of bases not matched to a gene: 2. The CDR3 is 13 amino acids. The CDR3 nucleotides read TGTGCTAGTGGCCGGGGGGACACAGATACGCAGTATTTT. It codes for CASGRGDTDTQYF.

This clone was recorded only once. J is TRBJ2-7 and V is TRBV21-1; whether TRBD1, the table's D call, matches the DNA was not checked. TRBV21-1 is a listed pseudogene. The length of the CDR3 is 16 residues. CDR3 DNA sequence: TGTGCCAGCAGCACCCGGGACAGGGGTCGATACGACGAGCAGTACGTC. Amino acid sequence: CASSTRDRGRYDEQYV.

The chain employs TRBV5-4 and TRBJ1-2; the match to TRBD1 covers 8 bases. Trimming at V came to 3 bases and at J to 3 bases, leaving 7 bases not matched to a gene. CDR3 length: 15 amino acids. The germline V gene encodes CDR1 SGHNT and CDR2 YYREEE (reference sequence). The CDR3 loop reads CASSSTQGADYGYTF. The CDR3 coding sequence is TGTGCCAGCAGCTCCACTCAGGGGGCGGACTATGGCTACACCTTC.

The V call is TRBV7-8, the J call TRBJ1-2, with D perhaps TRBD1 (6 bases). The V end was cut by 4 bases, the J end by 4 bases, with 16 bases between. CDR3 length: 15 amino acids. Looked up from germline, CDR1 is SGHVS and CDR2 is FQNEAQ. CDR3 residues: CASSSQTGLGYGYTF. The CDR3 DNA reads TGTGCCAGCAGCTCCCAAACAGGGCTTGGCTATGGCTACACCTTC.

The chain employs TRBV27 and TRBJ2-7, with 7 nucleotides matching TRBD1. Germline CDR1 MNHEY, CDR2 SMNVEV (reference sequence). The CDR3 sequence is 14 residues long. Germline trimming cut 6 bases from V and 1 base from J; bases unmatched to any gene: 6. The CDR3 DNA reads TGTGCCAGCAGCTTGGACAGGTGGTCCTACGAGCAGTACTTC. This sequence encodes CASSLDRWSYEQYF.

This chain links TRBV5-6 with TRBJ1-3, with TRBD1 matching over 8 bases. J lost 5 bases, V lost 4 bases, and 5 bases had no gene match. Germline V gene data show CDR1 as SGHDT and CDR2 as YYEEEE. The CDR3 has 14 residues. The CDR3 coding sequence is TGTGCCAGCAGCCAGACAGGGGAGAGAAACACCATATATTTT. Amino acids: CASSQTGERNTIYF.

The chain employs TRBV13 and TRBJ2-1, with TRBD2 identical over 8 bases. CDR3 length: 15 amino acids. Trimming at V came to 5 bases and at J to 4 bases, leaving 7 bases not matched to a gene. CDR1 and CDR2 (germline): PRHDT, FYEKMQ (reference sequence). The DNA of the CDR3 is TGTGCCAGCAGCCCCCCGGGGGGGCCATACAATGAGCAGTTCTTC. Residues: CASSPPGGPYNEQFF.

This clone appeared a few times. The rearrangement links TRBV6-5 to TRBJ1-1; 7 bases are a match to TRBD1. The junction had 10 bases not matched to a gene; V was cut back by 7 bases and J by 8 bases. The CDR3 sequence is 13 residues long. Germline V CDR1 and CDR2: MNHEY, SVGAGI. The CDR3 DNA is TGTGCCAGCACCGTCACTTTACAGGGGGAAGCTTTCTTT. Its protein product is CASTVTLQGEAFF.

This chain joins TRBV4-1 and TRBJ1-5, with D unclear. The CDR3 is made up of 15 amino acids. V lost 1 base and J lost 1, with 8 bases in between. CDR1 is MGHRA, CDR2 YSYEKL, per germline. The CDR3 DNA reads TGCGCCAGCAGCCAAGGAATATGGAGCAATCAGCCCCAGCATTTT. Encoded protein: CASSQGIWSNQPQHF.

The chain combines TRBV5-4 with TRBJ2-2, with D tentatively TRBD2 (5 bases). CDR1 and CDR2 (germline): SGHNT, YYREEE (reference sequence). The CDR3 extends over 15 amino acids. V was trimmed by 0 bases and J by 5 bases, leaving 11 bases between them. The CDR3 nucleotides are TGTGCCAGCAGCTTGGGATCAAGAGGGACCGGGGAGCTGTTTTTT. It specifies CASSLGSRGTGELFF. Using reference TRBV5-4 and TRBJ2-2 for the parts outside the CDR3, the full variable domain is ETGVTQSPTHLIKTRGQQVTLRCSSQSGHNTVSWYQQALGQGPQFIFQYYREEENGRGNFPPRFSGLQFPNYSSELNVNALELDDSALYLCASSLGSRGTGELFFGEGSRLTVL.

This clone was counted once. The V and J genes are TRBV27 and TRBJ2-2, with 7 nucleotides matching TRBD1. This CDR3 has 16 amino acids. Trimming took 3 bases from V and 4 from J; bases not matched to a gene: 8. Germline lookup yields CDR1 MNHEY and CDR2 SMNVEV (reference sequence). The CDR3 DNA sequence: TGTGCCAGCAGTTTCGTCATGACAGGGCCCACCGGGGAGCTGTTTTTT. Its protein is CASSFVMTGPTGELFF.